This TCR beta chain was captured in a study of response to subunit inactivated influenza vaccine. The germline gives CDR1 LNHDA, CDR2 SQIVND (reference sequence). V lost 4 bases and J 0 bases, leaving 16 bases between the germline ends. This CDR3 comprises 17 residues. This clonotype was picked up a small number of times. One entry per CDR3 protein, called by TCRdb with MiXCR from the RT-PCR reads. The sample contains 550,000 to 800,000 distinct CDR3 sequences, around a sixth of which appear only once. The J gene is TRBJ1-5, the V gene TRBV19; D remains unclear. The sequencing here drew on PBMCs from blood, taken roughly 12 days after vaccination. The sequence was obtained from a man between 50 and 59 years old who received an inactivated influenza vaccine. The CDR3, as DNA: TGTGCCAGTAGTAATCTGGACCGCTCATATAGCAATCAGCCCCAGCATTTT. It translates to CASSNLDRSYSNQPQHF.